The clone carrying this TCR beta chain was picked up many times. Without any cell sorting, 20-30 mg of bulk tissue yielded co-extracted RNA and DNA. Each participant had primary liver carcinoma, and surgical resection was the treatment. The length of the CDR3 is 14 residues. V was trimmed by 5 bases and J by 3 bases, leaving 13 bases between them. The source of the sample is a study of tumor-infiltrating lymphocytes in primary liver carcinoma. Turning to the study itself: Productive TCRbeta reads per sample were roughly 3.5 to 7.13 million, not differing by tissue.

The authors made TCR beta cDNA from about 500 ng total RNA with a constant-region primer. Three nested multiplex PCR rounds of slightly modified ARM-PCR generated TCR beta libraries. With TRBV1-TRBV30 forward primers and a C-beta reverse primer, the first two PCR rounds were run for approximately 10 cycles each. TCRdb ran MiXCR on the multiplex PCR reads and lists one entry per CDR3 protein. The profile shows over 75,000 distinct CDR3 sequences, about 70% of them singletons. This receptor was obtained from a middle-aged man with primary liver carcinoma and hepatitis B virus infection. The gene calls are TRBV12-3 or TRBV12-4 and TRBJ1-2; possibly TRBD1 for D (6 bases). Sequencing was performed on tumor-adjacent normal liver tissue. The DNA for the CDR3 is TGTGCCAGCAGTCGCTCTGGGGGCGACTATGGCTACACCTTC. It is translated as CASSRSGGDYGYTF.